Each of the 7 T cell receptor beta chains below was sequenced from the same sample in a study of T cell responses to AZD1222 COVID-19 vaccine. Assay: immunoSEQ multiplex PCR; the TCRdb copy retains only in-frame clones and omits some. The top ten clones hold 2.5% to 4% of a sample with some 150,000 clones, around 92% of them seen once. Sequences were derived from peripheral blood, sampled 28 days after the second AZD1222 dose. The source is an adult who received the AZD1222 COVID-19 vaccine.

CDR3 bases: TGTGCCAGCAGCGCTACGACCAACTCTGAAGCTTTCTTT. Amino acid sequence: CASSATTNSEAFF. The V and J genes are TRBV9 and TRBJ1-1; no reliable D call. Between the trimmed V and J ends, which lost 3 bases and 6 bases, there was a span of 12 bases. Per the germline V gene, CDR1 is SGDLS and CDR2 is YYNGEE. The CDR3 contains 13 residues.

CDR3 residues: CASSLRGIGNTIYF. CDR3 nucleotide sequence: TGTGCCAGCAGCCTCCGAGGGATAGGAAACACCATATATTTT. The chain employs TRBV2 and TRBJ1-3; D is ambiguous. The V gene's germline CDR1 is SNHLY and CDR2 FYNNEI. The length of the CDR3 is 14 residues. V gave up 6 bases and J gave up 4 bases, with 13 bases separating them.

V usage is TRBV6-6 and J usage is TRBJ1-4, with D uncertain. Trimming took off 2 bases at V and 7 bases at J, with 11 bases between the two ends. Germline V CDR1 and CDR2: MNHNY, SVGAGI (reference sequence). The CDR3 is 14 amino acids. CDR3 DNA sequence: TGTGCCAGCAGTTACCAGAGTCGTGGTGAAAAACTGTTTTTT. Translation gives CASSYQSRGEKLFF.

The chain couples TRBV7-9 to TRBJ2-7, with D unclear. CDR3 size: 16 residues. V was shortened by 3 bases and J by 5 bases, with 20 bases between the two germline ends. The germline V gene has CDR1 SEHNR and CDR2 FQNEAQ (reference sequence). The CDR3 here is CASSLYPGPSVDEQYF. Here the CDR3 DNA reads TGTGCCAGCAGCTTGTACCCTGGGCCCTCGGTGGACGAGCAGTACTTC.

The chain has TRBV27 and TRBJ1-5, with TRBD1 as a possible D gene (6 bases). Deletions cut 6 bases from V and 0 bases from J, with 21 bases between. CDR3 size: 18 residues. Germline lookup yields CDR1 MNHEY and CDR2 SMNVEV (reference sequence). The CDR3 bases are TGTGCCAGCAGCCGAGACAGGCCCAGGGCTATTAGCAATCAGCCCCAGCATTTT. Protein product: CASSRDRPRAISNQPQHF.

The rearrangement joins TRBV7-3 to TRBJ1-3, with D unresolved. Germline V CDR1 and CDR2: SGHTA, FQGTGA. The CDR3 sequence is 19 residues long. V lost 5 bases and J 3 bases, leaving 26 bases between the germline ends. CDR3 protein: CASSTRLVCWPPGGNTIYF. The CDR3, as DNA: TGTGCCAGCAGCACTCGCCTCGTTTGTTGGCCCCCGGGTGGAAACACCATATATTTT.

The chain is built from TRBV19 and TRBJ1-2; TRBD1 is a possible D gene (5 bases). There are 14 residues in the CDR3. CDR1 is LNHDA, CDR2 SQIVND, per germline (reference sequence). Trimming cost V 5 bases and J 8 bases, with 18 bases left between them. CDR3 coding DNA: TGTGCCAGTAGTCCGACGCGGGGCGCGGGGGGCTACACCTTC. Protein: CASSPTRGAGGYTF.